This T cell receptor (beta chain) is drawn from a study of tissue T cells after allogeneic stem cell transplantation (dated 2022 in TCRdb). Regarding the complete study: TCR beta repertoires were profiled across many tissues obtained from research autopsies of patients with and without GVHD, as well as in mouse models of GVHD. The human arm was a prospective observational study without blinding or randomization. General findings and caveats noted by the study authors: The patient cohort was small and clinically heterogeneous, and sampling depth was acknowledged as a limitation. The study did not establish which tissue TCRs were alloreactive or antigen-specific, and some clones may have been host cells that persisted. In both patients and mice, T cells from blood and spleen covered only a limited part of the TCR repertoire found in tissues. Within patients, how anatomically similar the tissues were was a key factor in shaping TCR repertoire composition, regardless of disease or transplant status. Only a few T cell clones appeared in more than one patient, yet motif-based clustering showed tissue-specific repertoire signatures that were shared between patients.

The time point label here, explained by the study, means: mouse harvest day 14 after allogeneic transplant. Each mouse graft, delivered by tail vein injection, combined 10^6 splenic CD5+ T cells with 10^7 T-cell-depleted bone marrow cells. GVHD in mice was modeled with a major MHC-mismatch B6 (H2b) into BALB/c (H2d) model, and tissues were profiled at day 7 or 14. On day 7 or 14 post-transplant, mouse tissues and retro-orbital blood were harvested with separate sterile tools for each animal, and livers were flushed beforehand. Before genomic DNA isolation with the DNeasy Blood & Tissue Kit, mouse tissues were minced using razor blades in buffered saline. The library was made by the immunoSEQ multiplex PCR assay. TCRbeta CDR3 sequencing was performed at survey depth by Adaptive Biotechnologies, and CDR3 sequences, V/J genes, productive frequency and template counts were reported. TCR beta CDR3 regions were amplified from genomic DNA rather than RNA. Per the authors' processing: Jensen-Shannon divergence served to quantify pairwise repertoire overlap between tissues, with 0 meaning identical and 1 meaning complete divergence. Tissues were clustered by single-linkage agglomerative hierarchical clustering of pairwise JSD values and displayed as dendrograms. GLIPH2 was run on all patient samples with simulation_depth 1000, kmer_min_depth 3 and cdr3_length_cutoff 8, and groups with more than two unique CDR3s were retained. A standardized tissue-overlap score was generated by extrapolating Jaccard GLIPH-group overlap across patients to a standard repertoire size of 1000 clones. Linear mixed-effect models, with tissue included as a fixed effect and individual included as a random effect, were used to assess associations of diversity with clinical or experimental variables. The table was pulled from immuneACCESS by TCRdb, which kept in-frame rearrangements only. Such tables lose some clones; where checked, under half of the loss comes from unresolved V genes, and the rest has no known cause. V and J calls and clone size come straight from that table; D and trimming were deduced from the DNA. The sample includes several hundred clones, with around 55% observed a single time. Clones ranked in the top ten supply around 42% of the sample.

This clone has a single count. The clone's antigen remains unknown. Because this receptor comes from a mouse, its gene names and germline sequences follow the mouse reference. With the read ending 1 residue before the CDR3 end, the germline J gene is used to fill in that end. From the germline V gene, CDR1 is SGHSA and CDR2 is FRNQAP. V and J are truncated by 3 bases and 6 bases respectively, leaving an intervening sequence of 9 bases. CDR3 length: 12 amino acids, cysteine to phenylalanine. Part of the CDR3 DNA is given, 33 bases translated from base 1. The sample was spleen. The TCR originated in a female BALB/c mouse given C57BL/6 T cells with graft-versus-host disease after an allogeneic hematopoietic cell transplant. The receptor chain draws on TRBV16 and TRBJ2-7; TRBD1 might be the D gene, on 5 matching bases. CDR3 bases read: TGTGCAAGCAGCTTCCGGAGGGGTGAACAGTAC. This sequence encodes CASSFRRGEQY. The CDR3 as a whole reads CASSFRRGEQYF.